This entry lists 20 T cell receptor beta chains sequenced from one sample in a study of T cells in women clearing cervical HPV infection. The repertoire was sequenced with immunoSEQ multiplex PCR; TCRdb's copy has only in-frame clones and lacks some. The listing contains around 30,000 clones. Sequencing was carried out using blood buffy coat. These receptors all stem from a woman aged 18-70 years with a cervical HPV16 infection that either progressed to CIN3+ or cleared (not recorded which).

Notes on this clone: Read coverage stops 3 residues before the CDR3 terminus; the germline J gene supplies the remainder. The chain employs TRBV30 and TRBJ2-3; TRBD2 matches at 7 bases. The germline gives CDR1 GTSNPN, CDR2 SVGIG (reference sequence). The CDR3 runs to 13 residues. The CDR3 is CAWRLASGETQYF. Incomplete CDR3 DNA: TGTGCCTGGAGGCTTGCTAGCGGAGAGACG. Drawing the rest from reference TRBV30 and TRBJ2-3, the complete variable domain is SQTIHQWPATLVQPVGSPLSLECTVEGTSNPNLYWYRQAAGRGLQLLFYSVGIGQISSEVPQNLSASRPQDRQFILSSKKLLLSDSGFYLCAWRLASGETQYFGPGTRLTVL.

CDR3 sequence: CASSPQDRYYDYTF. The CDR3 bases that were read are TGTGCCAGCAGCCCGCAAGACCGATACTACGAC. The rearrangement joins TRBV7-9 to TRBJ1-2, with no clear D. Read sequence stops 3 residues before the CDR3 end, and the germline J gene provides the missing end. The V gene's germline CDR1 is SEHNR and CDR2 FQNEAQ (reference sequence). The CDR3 consists of 14 residues.

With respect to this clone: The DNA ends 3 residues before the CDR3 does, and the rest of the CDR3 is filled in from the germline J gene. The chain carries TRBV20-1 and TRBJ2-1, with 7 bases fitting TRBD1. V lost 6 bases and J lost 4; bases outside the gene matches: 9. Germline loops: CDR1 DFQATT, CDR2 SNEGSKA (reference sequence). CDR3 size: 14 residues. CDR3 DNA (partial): TGCAGTGCAACCGGGACAGCACCTTACAATGAG. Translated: CSATGTAPYNE. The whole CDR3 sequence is CSATGTAPYNEQFF.

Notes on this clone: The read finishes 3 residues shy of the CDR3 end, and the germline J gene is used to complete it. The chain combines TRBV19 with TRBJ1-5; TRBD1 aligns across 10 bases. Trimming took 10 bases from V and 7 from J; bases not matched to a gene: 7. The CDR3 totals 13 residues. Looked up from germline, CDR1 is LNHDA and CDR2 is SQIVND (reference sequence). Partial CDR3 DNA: TGTGCCATCTCTCCGGACAGGGGGCAGCCC. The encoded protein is CAISPDRGQP. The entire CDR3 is CAISPDRGQPQHF.

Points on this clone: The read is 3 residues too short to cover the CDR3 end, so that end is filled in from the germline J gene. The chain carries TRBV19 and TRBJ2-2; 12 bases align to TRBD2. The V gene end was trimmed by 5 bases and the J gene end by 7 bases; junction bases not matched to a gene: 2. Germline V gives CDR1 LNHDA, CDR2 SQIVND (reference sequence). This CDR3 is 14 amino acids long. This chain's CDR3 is CASSGGLAGGELFF. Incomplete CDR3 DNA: TGTGCCAGTAGTGGGGGACTAGCGGGCGGGGAG.

The covered CDR3 bases are TGTGCCAGCAGTAGTACAGGCCTCTATGGC. Its translation is CASSSTGLYG. The CDR3 as a whole reads CASSSTGLYGYTF. This sequence joins TRBV6-4 and TRBJ1-2; maybe TRBD1 (5 bases). The CDR3 goes on 3 residues after the read ends, and that part is filled in from the germline J gene. Per germline, CDR1 MRHNA and CDR2 SNTAGT. V lost 5 bases and J 4 bases, leaving 11 bases between the germline ends. The CDR3 is 13 residues long.

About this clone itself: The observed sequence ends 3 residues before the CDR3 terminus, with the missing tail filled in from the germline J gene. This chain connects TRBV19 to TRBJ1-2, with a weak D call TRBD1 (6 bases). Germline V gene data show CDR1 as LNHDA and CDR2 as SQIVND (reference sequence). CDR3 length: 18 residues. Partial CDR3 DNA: TGTGCCAGTAGTAGCAGTATTCCGGGACACCCGCTCTCCTACGAC. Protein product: CASSSSIPGHPLSYD. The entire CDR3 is CASSSSIPGHPLSYDYTF.

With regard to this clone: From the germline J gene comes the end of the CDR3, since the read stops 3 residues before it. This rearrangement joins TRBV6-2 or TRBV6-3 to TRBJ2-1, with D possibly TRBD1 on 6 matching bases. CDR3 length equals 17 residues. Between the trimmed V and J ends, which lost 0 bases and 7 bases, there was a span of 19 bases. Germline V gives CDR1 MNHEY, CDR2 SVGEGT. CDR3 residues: CASSYSLGHGSRNEQFF. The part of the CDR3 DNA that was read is TGTGCCAGCAGTTACTCCTTGGGACACGGGTCGAGAAATGAG.

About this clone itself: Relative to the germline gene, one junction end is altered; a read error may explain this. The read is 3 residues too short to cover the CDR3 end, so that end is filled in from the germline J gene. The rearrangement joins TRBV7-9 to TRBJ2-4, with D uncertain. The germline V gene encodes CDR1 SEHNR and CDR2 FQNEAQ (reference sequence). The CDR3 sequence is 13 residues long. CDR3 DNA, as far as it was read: TGTGCCAGCAGTTTAGGCAACTCCTATGGT. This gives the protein CASSLGNSYG. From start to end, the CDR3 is CASSLGNSYGQYF.

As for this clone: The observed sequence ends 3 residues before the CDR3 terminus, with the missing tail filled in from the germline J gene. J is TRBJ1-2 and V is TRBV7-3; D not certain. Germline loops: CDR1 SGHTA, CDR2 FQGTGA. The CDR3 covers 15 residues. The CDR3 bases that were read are TGTGCCAGCAGCCCGACGGCGGGAGGTCGGAATGAC. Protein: CASSPTAGGRND. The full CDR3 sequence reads CASSPTAGGRNDYTF.

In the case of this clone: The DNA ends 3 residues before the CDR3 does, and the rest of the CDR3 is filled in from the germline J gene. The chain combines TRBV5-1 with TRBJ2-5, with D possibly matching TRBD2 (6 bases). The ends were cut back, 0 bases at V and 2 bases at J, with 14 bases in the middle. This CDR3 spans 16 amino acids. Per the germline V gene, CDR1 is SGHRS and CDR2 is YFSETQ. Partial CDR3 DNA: TGCGCCAGCAGCTTGGAGGGACTTCCCCCTCAAGAGACC. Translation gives CASSLEGLPPQET. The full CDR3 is CASSLEGLPPQETQYF.

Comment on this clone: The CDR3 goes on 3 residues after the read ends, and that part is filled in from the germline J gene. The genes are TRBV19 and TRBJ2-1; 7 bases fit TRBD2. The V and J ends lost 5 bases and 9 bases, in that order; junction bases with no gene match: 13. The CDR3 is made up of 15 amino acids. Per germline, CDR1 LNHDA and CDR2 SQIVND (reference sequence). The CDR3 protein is CASSPEPRGDGEQFF. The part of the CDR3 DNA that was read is TGTGCCAGTAGTCCCGAACCCCGGGGGGATGGTGAG.

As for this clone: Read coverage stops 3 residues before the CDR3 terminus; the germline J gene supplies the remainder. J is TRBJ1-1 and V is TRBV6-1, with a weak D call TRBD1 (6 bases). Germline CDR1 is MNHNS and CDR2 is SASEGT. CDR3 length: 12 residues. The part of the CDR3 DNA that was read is TGTGCCAGCAGTGAACGTGGACAGCAA. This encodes CASSERGQQ. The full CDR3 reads CASSERGQQAFF.

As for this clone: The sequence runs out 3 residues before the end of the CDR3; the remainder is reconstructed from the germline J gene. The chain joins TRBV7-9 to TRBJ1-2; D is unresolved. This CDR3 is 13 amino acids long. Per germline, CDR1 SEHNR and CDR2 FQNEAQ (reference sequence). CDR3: CASSLNEVDDYTF. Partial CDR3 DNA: TGTGCCAGCAGCCTGAACGAGGTTGATGAC.

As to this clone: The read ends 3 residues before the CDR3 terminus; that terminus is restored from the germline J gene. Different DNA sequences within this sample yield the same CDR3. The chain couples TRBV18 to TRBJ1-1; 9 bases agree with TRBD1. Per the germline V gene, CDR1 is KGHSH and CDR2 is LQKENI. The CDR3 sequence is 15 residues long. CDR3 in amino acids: CASSPPRRDRETAFF. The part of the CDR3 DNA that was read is TGTGCCAGCTCACCACCGAGGCGGGACAGGGAGACC.

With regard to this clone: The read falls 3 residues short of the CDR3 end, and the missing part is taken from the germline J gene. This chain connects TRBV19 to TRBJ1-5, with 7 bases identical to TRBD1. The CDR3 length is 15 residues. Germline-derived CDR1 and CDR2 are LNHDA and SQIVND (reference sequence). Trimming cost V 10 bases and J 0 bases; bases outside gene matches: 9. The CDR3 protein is CATQPGGPSNQPQHF. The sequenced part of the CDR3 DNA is TGTGCCACCCAACCAGGGGGTCCTAGCAATCAGCCC.

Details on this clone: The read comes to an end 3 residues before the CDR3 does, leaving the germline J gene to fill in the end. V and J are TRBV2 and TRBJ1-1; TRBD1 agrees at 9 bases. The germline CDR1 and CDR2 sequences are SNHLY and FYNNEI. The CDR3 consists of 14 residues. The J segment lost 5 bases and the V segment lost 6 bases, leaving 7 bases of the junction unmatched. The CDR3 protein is CASSPQGAETEAFF. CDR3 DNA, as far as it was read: TGTGCCAGCAGCCCACAGGGGGCGGAGACTGAA.

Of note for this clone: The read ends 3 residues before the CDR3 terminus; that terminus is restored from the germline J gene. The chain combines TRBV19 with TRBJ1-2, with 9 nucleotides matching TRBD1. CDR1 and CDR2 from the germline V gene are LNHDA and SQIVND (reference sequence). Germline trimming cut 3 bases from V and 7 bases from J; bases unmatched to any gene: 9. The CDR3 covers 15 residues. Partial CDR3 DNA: TGTGCCAGTAGTATTTGGGACAGGGTAGAAGGTGGC. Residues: CASSIWDRVEGG. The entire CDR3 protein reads CASSIWDRVEGGYTF.

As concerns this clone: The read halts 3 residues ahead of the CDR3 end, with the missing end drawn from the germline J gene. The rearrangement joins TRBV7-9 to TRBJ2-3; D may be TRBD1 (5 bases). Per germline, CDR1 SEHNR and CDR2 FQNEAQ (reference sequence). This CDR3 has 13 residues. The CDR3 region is CASSIRTQETQYF. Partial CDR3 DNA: TGTGCCAGCAGCATCAGGACACAAGAGACG.

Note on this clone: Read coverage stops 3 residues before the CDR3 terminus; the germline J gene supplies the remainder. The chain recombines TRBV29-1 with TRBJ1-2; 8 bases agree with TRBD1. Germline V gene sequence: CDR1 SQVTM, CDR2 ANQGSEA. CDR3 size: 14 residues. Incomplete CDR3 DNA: TGCAGCGTTGAAGATGGACAGGGAATAGGGGGC. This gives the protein CSVEDGQGIGG. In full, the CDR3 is CSVEDGQGIGGYTF.